This T cell receptor beta chain was found in a study of T cell changes during pregnancy in multiple sclerosis. The data were produced by immunoSEQ multiplex PCR, yet TCRdb's version contains in-frame clones alone and is incomplete. This sample has fewer than 70,000 clones, with around nine tenths found just once. The germline V gene has CDR1 SGHDT and CDR2 YYEEEE. The length of the CDR3 is 14 residues. V was pared by 2 bases and J by 5 bases, with 11 bases between. This clone was counted between two and nine times. The source of this sequence is a human donor whose cells served as feeder cells for cultures in a pregnancy study. Sequencing was done on a sample of peripheral blood from another person, used as feeder cells. The V gene is TRBV5-6, the J gene TRBJ2-1, with TRBD2 as a possible D gene (6 bases). The CDR3 is CASSFGGSHNEQFF. DNA for the CDR3: TGTGCCAGCAGCTTTGGGGGGTCCCACAATGAGCAGTTCTTC.